A selection of T cell receptor beta chains follows, all from one sample in a study of shared clonotypes between healthy human individuals. The repertoire was sequenced with immunoSEQ multiplex PCR; TCRdb's copy has only in-frame clones and lacks some. The table has 2 million to 3 million clones, roughly 93% seen once. Sequenced material: naive CD4+ T cells from PBMCs. Every receptor here comes from a man aged 18 to 30 in good health. Some clones in this sample may be carry-over from other donors' samples. Both conserved end residues are part of each CDR3. Each record gives: D gene, J gene, V gene, clone size, CDR3 protein, CDR3 DNA. A D gene is named only where the DNA matches it firmly. Rows may omit the clone size; those that give it use once, few, many or a size class.

>TRBD2|TRBJ2-7|TRBV5-1|NA
CASSLTMGAGSYEQYF
TGCGCCAGCAGCTTGACGATGGGAGCGGGGTCCTACGAGCAGTACTTC
>NA|TRBJ2-5|TRBV2|NA
CASTLGEETQYF
TGTGCCAGCACGTTGGGCGAGGAGACCCAGTACTTC
>TRBD1|TRBJ2-7|TRBV2|NA
CASSEEGTVPYEQYF
TGTGCCAGCAGTGAAGAGGGGACAGTGCCCTACGAGCAGTACTTC
>NA|TRBJ2-3|TRBV7-9|NA
CASSPEGAGTSTDTQYF
TGTGCCAGCAGCCCCGAGGGGGCGGGGACTAGCACAGATACGCAGTATTTT
>TRBD1|TRBJ1-1|TRBV27|NA
CASSRPGQGGTEAFF
TGTGCCAGCAGTCGTCCGGGACAGGGGGGGACTGAAGCTTTCTTT
>NA|TRBJ2-1|TRBV9|NA
CASSVLGTRGHDEQFF
TGTGCCAGCAGCGTACTTGGGACTAGGGGGCACGATGAGCAGTTCTTC
>TRBD1|TRBJ2-2|TRBV6-5|NA
CASRLTGGDTGELFF
TGTGCCAGCAGGTTGACAGGGGGCGACACCGGGGAGCTGTTTTTT
>NA|TRBJ2-5|TRBV7-2|NA
CASSLMGPGGETQYF
TGTGCCAGCAGCTTAATGGGGCCGGGTGGGGAGACCCAGTACTTC
>TRBD1|TRBJ1-4|TRBV7-9|NA
CASSFNTGGIDEKLFF
TGTGCCAGCAGCTTTAACACAGGGGGTATCGATGAAAAACTGTTTTTT
>NA|TRBJ1-1|TRBV30|NA
CAWSAQVGTEAFF
TGTGCCTGGAGTGCTCAGGTGGGCACTGAAGCTTTCTTT
>TRBD2|TRBJ2-1|TRBV19|NA
CARPGLAPNEQFF
TGTGCCAGACCGGGACTAGCGCCGAATGAGCAGTTCTTC
>NA|TRBJ2-1|TRBV29-1|NA
CSVGAATSSNEQFF
TGCAGCGTGGGGGCTGCGACTAGCAGTAATGAGCAGTTCTTC
>NA|TRBJ2-3|TRBV5-1|NA
CASSLETDTQYF
TGCGCCAGCAGCTTGGAGACAGATACGCAGTATTTT
>NA|TRBJ2-4|TRBV6-1|NA
CASSTGMAKNIQYF
TGTGCCAGTTCAACAGGAATGGCCAAAAACATTCAGTACTTC
>NA|TRBJ2-7|TRBV28|NA
CASSHRGYEQYF
TGTGCCAGCAGTCACCGGGGATACGAGCAGTACTTC
>TRBD2|TRBJ2-7|TRBV28|NA
CASSPTGTTTYEQYF
TGTGCCAGCAGCCCCACCGGGACTACCACCTACGAGCAGTACTTC
>NA|TRBJ2-5|TRBV21-1|NA
CASSPPATSGQETQYF
TGTGCCAGCAGCCCCCCGGCGACTAGCGGGCAAGAGACCCAGTACTTC
>NA|TRBJ1-4|TRBV5-8|NA
CASSLYAGRFYEKLFF
TGTGCCAGCAGCTTGTACGCGGGCAGGTTTTATGAAAAACTGTTTTTT
>TRBD1|TRBJ2-5|TRBV2|NA
CASSPWGQVGETQYF
TGTGCCAGCAGTCCATGGGGACAGGTAGGAGAGACCCAGTACTTC
>TRBD2|TRBJ2-7|TRBV5-8|NA
CATRTSGKLYEQYF
TGTGCCACCCGGACTAGCGGGAAACTCTACGAGCAGTACTTC
>NA|TRBJ2-5|TRBV29-1|NA
CSVAGPQETQYF
TGCAGCGTGGCCGGGCCCCAAGAGACCCAGTACTTC
>TRBD2|TRBJ2-2|TRBV7-7|NA
CASSALAGANTGELFF
TGTGCCAGCAGCGCTTTAGCGGGAGCCAACACCGGGGAGCTGTTTTTT
>NA|TRBJ2-7|TRBV5-1|NA
CASSPTRFDAYEQYF
TGCGCCAGCAGCCCGACCCGGTTCGACGCCTACGAGCAGTACTTC
>NA|TRBJ2-3|TRBV13|NA
CASSFRTTQYF
TGTGCCAGCAGCTTTCGTACTACGCAGTATTTT
>TRBD1|TRBJ1-1|TRBV6-5|NA
CASRRQGNTEAFF
TGTGCCAGCAGGAGACAGGGGAACACTGAAGCTTTCTTT
>TRBD1|TRBJ2-7|TRBV28|NA
CASSPWDRTEQYF
TGTGCCAGCAGTCCATGGGACAGGACGGAGCAGTACTTC
>NA|TRBJ2-5|TRBV7-7|NA
CASSLTRTGGGETQYF
TGTGCCAGCAGCTTAACGAGGACAGGAGGGGGAGAGACCCAGTACTTC
>TRBD2|TRBJ2-1|TRBV7-2|NA
CASSLGLAGGINEQFF
TGTGCCAGCAGCTTAGGGTTAGCGGGAGGGATCAATGAGCAGTTCTTC
>TRBD2|TRBJ2-5|TRBV7-9|NA
CASSFPSGGFQETQYF
TGTGCCAGCAGCTTCCCAAGCGGGGGATTCCAAGAGACCCAGTACTTC
>NA|TRBJ2-3|TRBV4-2|NA
CASSQRLTTDTQYF
TGTGCCAGCAGCCAACGACTTACCACAGATACGCAGTATTTT
>TRBD1|TRBJ2-7|TRBV6-5|NA
CASSYLAGGREQYF
TGTGCCAGCAGTTATTTGGCAGGGGGCCGCGAGCAGTACTTC
>NA|TRBJ2-3|TRBV5-1|NA
CASSLDGRGGTDTQYF
TGCGCCAGCAGCTTGGATGGCAGGGGAGGCACAGATACGCAGTATTTT
>TRBD1|TRBJ1-1|TRBV19|NA
CASSRGTGLNTEAFF
TGTGCCAGTAGTCGGGGGACAGGGCTGAACACTGAAGCTTTCTTT
>NA|TRBJ2-5|TRBV4-1|NA
CASSPGVGTQYF
TGCGCCAGCAGCCCCGGGGTGGGGACCCAGTACTTC
>NA|TRBJ1-1|TRBV18|NA
CASSGGLFEAFF
TGTGCCAGCTCAGGGGGACTTTTTGAAGCTTTCTTT
>TRBD2|TRBJ2-1|TRBV5-1|NA
CASSLNRLAGGGNEQFF
TGCGCCAGCAGCCTCAACCGACTAGCGGGAGGCGGGAATGAGCAGTTCTTC
>TRBD2|TRBJ2-5|TRBV6-6|NA
CASSYGLAEETQYF
TGTGCCAGCAGTTATGGACTAGCGGAAGAGACCCAGTACTTC
>NA|TRBJ2-6|TRBV27|NA
CASSLFSVAFSGANVLTF
TGTGCCAGCAGTTTATTCTCAGTCGCCTTCTCTGGGGCCAACGTCCTGACTTTC
>NA|TRBJ1-1|TRBV29-1|NA
CSVSGVLGTEAFF
TGCAGCGTTTCGGGGGTGTTGGGCACTGAAGCTTTCTTT
>TRBD2|TRBJ2-2|TRBV11-2|NA
CASSFQTSGNTGELFF
TGTGCCAGCAGCTTCCAAACTAGCGGGAACACCGGGGAGCTGTTTTTT
>NA|TRBJ1-4|TRBV6-5|NA
CASSYSTGLGEKLFF
TGTGCCAGCAGTTACTCGACGGGTTTGGGTGAAAAACTGTTTTTT
>NA|TRBJ1-3|TRBV30|NA
CAWRNPSGNTIYF
TGTGCCTGGAGGAACCCCTCTGGAAACACCATATATTTT
>NA|TRBJ1-2|TRBV5-6|NA
CASSLPGGAGYTF
TGTGCCAGCAGCTTGCCGGGGGGTGCAGGCTACACCTTC
>NA|TRBJ1-1|TRBV6-1|NA
CASLPGPRVNTEAFF
TGTGCCAGCTTACCGGGGCCCCGGGTGAACACTGAAGCTTTCTTT
>NA|TRBJ2-7|TRBV27|NA
CASSFRPRGSLEYEQYF
TGTGCCAGCAGTTTTAGGCCCAGGGGCAGTTTAGAGTACGAGCAGTACTTC
>NA|TRBJ1-1|TRBV6-1|NA
CASSLRQKRYTEAFF
TGTGCCAGCAGTCTACGACAGAAAAGGTACACTGAAGCTTTCTTT
>NA|TRBJ2-7|TRBV11-3|NA
CASSPRDRDYEQYF
TGTGCCAGCAGCCCGAGGGACCGGGACTACGAGCAGTACTTC
>TRBD2|TRBJ2-3|TRBV5-1|NA
CASSSGVAGADTQYF
TGCGCCAGCAGCAGCGGGGTAGCGGGAGCGGATACGCAGTATTTT
>NA|TRBJ2-1|TRBV30|NA
CAWSPHTANEQFF
TGTGCCTGGAGTCCTCATACGGCAAATGAGCAGTTCTTC
>TRBD1|TRBJ2-1|TRBV11-1|NA
CASSLLPGRQGALNEQFF
TGTGCCAGCAGCTTACTTCCCGGACGACAGGGGGCCCTCAATGAGCAGTTCTTC
>TRBD1|TRBJ1-1|TRBV6-5|NA
CASSLNRDRRNTEAFF
TGTGCCAGCAGTTTAAACCGGGACAGGCGGAACACTGAAGCTTTCTTT
>TRBD2|TRBJ2-5|TRBV28|NA
CASSSGTSGFVETQYF
TGTGCCAGCAGCTCTGGGACTAGCGGGTTCGTGGAGACCCAGTACTTC
>TRBD1|TRBJ2-3|TRBV27|once
CASSQGILQGIDTDTQYF
TGTGCCAGCTCCCAGGGCATCCTACAGGGGATAGACACAGATACGCAGTATTTT
>NA|TRBJ2-1|TRBV5-1|NA
CASSLSSDYNEQFF
TGCGCCAGCAGCTTGAGTAGTGATTACAATGAGCAGTTCTTC